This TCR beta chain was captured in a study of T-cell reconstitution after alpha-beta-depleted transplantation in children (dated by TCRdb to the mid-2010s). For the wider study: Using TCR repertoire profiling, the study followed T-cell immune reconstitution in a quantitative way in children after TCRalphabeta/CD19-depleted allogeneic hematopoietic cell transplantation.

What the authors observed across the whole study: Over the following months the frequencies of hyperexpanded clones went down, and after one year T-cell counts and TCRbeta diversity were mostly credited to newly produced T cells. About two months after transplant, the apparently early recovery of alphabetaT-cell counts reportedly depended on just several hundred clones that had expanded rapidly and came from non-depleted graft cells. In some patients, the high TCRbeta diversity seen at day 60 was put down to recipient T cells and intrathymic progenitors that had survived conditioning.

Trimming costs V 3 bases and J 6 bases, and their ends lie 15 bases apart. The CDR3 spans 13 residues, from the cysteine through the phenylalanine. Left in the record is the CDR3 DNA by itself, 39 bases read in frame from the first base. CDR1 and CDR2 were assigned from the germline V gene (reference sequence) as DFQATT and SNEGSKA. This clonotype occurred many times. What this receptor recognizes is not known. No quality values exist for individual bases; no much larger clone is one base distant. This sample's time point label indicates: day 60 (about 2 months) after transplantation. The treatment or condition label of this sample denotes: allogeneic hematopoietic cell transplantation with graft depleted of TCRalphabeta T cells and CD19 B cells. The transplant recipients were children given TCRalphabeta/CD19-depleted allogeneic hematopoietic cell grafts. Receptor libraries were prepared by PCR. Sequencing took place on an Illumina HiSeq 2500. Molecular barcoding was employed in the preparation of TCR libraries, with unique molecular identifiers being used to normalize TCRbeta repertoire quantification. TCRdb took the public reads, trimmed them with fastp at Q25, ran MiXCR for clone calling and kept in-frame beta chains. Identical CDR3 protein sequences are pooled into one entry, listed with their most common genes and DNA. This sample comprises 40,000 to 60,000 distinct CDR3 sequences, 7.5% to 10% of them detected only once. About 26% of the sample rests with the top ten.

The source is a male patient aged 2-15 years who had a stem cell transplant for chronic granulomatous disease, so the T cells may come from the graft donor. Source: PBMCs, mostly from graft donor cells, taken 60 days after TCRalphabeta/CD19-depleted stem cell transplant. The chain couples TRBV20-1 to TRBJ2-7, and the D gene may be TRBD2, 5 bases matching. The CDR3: CSASIVGKGEQYF. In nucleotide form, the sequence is TGCAGTGCTAGTATTGTCGGGAAAGGCGAGCAGTACTTC.